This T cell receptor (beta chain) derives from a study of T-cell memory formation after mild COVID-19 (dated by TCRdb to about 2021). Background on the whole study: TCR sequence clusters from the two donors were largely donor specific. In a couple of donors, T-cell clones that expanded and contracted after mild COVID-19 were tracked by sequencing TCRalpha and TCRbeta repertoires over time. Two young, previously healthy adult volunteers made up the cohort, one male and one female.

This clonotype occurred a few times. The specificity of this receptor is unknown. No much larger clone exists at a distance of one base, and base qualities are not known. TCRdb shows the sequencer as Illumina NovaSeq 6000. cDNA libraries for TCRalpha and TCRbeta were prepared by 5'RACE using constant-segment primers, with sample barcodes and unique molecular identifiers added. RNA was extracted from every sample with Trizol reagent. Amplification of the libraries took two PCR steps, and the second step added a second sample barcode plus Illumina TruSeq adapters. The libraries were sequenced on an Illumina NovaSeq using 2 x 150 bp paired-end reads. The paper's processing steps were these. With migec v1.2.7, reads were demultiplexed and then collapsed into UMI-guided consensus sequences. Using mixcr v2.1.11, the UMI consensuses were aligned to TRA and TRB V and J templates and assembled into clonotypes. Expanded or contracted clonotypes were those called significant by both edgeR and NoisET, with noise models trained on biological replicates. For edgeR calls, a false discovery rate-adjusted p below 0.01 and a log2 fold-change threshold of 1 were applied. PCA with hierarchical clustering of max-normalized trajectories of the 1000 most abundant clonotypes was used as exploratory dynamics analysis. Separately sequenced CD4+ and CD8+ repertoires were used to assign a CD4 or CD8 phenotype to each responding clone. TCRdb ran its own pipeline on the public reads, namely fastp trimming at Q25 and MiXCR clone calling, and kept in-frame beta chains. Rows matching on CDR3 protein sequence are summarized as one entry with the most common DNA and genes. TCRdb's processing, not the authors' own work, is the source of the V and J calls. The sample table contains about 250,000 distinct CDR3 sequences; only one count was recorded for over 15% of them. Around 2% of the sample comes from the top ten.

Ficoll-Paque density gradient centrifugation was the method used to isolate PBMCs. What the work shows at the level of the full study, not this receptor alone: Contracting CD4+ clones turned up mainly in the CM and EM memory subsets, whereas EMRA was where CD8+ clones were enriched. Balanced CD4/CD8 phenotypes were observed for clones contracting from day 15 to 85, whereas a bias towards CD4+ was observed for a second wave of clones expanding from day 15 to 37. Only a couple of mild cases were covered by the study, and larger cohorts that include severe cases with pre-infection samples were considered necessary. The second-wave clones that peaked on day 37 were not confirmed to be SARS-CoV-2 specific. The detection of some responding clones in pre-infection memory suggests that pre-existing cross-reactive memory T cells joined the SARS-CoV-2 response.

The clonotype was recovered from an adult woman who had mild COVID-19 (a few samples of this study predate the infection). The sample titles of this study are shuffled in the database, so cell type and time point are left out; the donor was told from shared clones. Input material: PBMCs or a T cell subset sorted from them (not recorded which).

The CDR3 protein is CASSDDGNQPQHF. The DNA sequence follows: TGTGCCAGCAGTGATGACGGTAATCAGCCCCAGCATTTT. The rearranged segments are TRBV2 and TRBJ1-5; the D gene is unclear. Deletion took 3 bases off V and 4 bases off J, with a span of 7 bases between the germline ends. Counted from cysteine to phenylalanine, this CDR3 has 13 amino acids. The retained sequence is limited to the CDR3, 39 bases, with the frame set at the first base. CDR1 and CDR2, looked up from the germline V gene, are SNHLY and FYNNEI.